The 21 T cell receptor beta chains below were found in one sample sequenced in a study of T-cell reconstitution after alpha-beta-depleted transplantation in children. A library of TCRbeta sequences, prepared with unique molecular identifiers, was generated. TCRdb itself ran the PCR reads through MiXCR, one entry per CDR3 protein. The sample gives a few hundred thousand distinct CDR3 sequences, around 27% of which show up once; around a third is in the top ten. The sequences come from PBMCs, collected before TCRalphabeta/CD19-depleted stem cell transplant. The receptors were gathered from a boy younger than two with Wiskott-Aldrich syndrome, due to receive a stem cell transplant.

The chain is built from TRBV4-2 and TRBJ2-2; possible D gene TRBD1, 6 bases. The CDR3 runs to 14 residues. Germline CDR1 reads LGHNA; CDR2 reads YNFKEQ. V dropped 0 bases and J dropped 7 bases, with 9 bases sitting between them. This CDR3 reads CASSQDSGVGELFF. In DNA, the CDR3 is TGTGCCAGCAGCCAAGATTCAGGGGTCGGGGAGCTGTTTTTT.

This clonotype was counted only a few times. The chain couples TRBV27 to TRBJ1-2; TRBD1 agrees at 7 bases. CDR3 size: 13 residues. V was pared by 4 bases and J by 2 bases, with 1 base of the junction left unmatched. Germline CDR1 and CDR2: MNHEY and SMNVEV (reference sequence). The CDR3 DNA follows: TGTGCCAGCAGTTCGGACAGGAACTATGGCTACACCTTC. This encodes CASSSDRNYGYTF.

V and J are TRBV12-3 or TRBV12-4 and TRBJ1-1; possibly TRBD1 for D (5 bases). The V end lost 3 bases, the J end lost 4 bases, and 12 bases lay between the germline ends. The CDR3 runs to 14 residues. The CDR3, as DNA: TGTGCCAGCAGTTTTCAGGGACCCCGCACTGAAGCTTTCTTT. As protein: CASSFQGPRTEAFF.

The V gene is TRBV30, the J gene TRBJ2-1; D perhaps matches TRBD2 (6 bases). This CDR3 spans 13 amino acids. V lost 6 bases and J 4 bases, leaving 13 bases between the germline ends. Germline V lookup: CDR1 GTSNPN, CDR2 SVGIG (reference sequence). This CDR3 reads CACLGLRYNEQFF. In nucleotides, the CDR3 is TGTGCCTGCCTGGGACTTCGATACAATGAGCAGTTCTTC.

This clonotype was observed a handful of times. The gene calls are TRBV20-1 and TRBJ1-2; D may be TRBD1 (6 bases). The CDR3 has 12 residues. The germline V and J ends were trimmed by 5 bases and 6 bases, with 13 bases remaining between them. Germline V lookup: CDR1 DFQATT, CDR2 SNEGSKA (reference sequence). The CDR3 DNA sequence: TGCAGTGCTTCTCGGACAGAAGATGGCTACACCTTC. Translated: CSASRTEDGYTF.

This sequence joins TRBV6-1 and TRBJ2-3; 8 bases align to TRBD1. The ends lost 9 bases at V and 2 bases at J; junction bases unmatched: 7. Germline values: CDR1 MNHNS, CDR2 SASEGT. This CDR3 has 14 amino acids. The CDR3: CASRGQVYTDTQYF. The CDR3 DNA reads TGTGCCAGTAGGGGACAGGTTTACACAGATACGCAGTATTTT.

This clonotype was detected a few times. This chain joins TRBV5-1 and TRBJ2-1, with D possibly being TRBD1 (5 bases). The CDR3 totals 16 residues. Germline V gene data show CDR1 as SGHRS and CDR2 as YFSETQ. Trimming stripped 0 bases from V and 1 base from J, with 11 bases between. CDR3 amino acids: CASSLAGQFSYNEQFF. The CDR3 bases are TGCGCCAGCAGCTTGGCAGGGCAATTTTCCTACAATGAGCAGTTCTTC. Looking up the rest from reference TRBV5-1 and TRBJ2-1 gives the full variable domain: KAGVTQTPRYLIKTRGQQVTLSCSPISGHRSVSWYQQTPGQGLQFLFEYFSETQRNKGNFPGRFSGRQFSNSRSEMNVSTLELGDSALYLCASSLAGQFSYNEQFFGPGTRLTVL.

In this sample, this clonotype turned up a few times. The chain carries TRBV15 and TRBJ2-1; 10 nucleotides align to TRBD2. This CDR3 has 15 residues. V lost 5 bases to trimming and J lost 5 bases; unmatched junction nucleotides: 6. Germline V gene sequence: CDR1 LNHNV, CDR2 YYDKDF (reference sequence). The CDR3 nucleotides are TGTGCCACCAGCGGAGGACTAGCGGAACACAATGAGCAGTTCTTC. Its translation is CATSGGLAEHNEQFF.

The CDR3 region is CASSFHRDTEAFF. CDR3 DNA sequence: TGTGCCAGCAGTTTCCACCGGGACACTGAAGCTTTCTTT. The chain has TRBV27 and TRBJ1-1; D is unclear. CDR1 is MNHEY and CDR2 is SMNVEV in the germline V gene (reference sequence). CDR3 length equals 13 residues. V lost 3 bases and J 3 bases, leaving 8 bases between the germline ends.

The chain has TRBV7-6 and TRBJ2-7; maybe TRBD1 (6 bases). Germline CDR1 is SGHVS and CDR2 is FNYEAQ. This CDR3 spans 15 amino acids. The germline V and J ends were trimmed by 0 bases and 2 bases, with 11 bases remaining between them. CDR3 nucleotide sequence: TGTGCCAGCAGCTTAGCCCCGGGACAAGCCTACGAGCAGTACTTC. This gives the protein CASSLAPGQAYEQYF.

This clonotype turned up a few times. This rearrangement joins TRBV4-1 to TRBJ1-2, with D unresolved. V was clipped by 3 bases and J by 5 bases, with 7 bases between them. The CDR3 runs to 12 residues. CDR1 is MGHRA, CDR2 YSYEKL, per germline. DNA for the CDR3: TGCGCCAGCAGCCATAGTCGTTATGGCTACACCTTC. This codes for CASSHSRYGYTF.

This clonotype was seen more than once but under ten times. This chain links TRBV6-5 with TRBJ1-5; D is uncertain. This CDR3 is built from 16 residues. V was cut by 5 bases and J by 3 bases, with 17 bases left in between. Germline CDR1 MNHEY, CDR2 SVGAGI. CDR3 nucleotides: TGTGCCAGCAGTCCCTGGTCCCAAAGGGACAATCAGCCCCAGCATTTT. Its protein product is CASSPWSQRDNQPQHF.

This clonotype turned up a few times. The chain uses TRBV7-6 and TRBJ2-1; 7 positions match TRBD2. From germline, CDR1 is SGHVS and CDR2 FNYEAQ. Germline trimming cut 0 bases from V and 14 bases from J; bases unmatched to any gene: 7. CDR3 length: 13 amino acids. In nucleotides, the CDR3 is TGTGCCAGCAGCTTAGCAGGCCTAGCGGATAAGTTCTTC. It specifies CASSLAGLADKFF.

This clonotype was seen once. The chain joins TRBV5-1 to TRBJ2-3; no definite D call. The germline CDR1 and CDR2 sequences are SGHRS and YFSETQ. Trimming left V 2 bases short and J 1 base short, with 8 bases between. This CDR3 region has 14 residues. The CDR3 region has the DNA TGCGCCAGCAGCTTCGGCTTCGGCACAGATACGCAGTATTTT. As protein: CASSFGFGTDTQYF.

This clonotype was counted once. The CDR3 loop is CSADHGPSDIQVSNNEQFF. CDR3 bases: TGCAGTGCTGACCATGGGCCTAGCGACATACAGGTGTCTAACAATGAGCAGTTCTTC. The chain combines TRBV20-1 with TRBJ2-1, with TRBD2 as a possible D gene (6 bases). From germline, CDR1 is DFQATT and CDR2 SNEGSKA (reference sequence). The V gene lost 5 bases and the J gene lost 5 bases, with 31 bases spanning the gap. This CDR3 spans 19 amino acids.

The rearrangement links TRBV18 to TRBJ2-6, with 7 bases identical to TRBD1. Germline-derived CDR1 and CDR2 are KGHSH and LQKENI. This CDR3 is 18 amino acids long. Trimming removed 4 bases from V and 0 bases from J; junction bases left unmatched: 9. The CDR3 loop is CASSLKTGFDSGANVLTF. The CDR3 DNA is TGTGCCAGCTCACTGAAGACAGGGTTCGACTCTGGGGCCAACGTCCTGACTTTC.

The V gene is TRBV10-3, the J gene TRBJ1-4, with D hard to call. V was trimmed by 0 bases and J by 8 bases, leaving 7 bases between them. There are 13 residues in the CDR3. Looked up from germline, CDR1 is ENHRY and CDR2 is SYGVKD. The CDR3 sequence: CAISESTREKLFF. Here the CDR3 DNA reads TGTGCCATCAGTGAGTCTACGCGCGAAAAACTGTTTTTT.

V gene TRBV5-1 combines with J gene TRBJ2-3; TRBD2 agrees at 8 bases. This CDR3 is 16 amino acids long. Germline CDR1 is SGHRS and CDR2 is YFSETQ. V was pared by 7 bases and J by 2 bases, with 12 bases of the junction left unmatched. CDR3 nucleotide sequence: TGCGCCAGCGCCCAGGAGGTCGGGAGGGCCACAGATACGCAGTATTTT. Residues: CASAQEVGRATDTQYF.

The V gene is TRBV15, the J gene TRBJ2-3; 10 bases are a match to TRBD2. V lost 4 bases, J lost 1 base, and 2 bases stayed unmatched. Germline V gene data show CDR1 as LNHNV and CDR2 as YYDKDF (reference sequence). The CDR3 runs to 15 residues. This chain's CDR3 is CATSMGTSGTDTQYF. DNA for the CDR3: TGTGCCACCAGCATGGGGACTAGCGGCACAGATACGCAGTATTTT. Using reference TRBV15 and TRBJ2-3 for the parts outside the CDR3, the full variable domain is DAMVIQNPRYQVTQFGKPVTLSCSQTLNHNVMYWYQQKSSQAPKLLFHYYDKDFNNEADTPDNFQSRRPNTSFCFLDIRSPGLGDTAMYLCATSMGTSGTDTQYFGPGTRLTVL.

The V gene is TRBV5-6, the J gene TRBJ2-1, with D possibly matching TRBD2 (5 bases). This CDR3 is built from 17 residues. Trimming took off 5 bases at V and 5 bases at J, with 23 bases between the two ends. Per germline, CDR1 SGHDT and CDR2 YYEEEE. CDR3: CASRHLIVSDRDNEQFF. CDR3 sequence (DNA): TGTGCCAGCAGGCACTTAATCGTTAGCGATCGGGACAATGAGCAGTTCTTC. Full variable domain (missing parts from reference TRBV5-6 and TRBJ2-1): DAGVTQSPTHLIKTRGQQVTLRCSPKSGHDTVSWYQQALGQGPQFIFQYYEEEERQRGNFPDRFSGHQFPNYSSELNVNALLLGDSALYLCASRHLIVSDRDNEQFFGPGTRLTVL.

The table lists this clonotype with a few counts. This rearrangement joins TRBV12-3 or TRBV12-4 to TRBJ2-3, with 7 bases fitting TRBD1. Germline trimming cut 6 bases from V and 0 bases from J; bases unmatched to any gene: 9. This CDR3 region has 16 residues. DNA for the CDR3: TGTGCCAGCAGACTAAAAGGGGGCTTTAGCACAGATACGCAGTATTTT. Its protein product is CASRLKGGFSTDTQYF.